The 25 T cell receptor beta chains in this list originate from one sample, sequenced in a study of T cells in Graves' hyperthyroidism and ophthalmopathy. TCR beta CDR3 regions were amplified from RNA. Primed by the HTBI set, a first-round RT-PCR was run on the TCR CDR3. MiXCR, applied by TCRdb to the multiplex PCR reads, yields one record per CDR3 protein. The sample includes about 570,000 distinct CDR3 sequences, about 43% seen only once; the top ten take around 17%. The sequenced sample was peripheral blood or thyroid tissue (not recorded which). The receptors originated from an adult woman with Graves' disease, either hyperthyroidism or ophthalmopathy (not recorded which).

The CDR3 loop is CASRKAGGPRENEQFF. The CDR3 DNA is TGTGCCAGTAGGAAAGCGGGAGGGCCCCGGGAGAATGAGCAGTTCTTC. V gene TRBV19 combines with J gene TRBJ2-1; 10 nucleotides align to TRBD2. Per the germline V gene, CDR1 is LNHDA and CDR2 is SQIVND (reference sequence). J gave up 7 bases and V 6 bases, and 12 bases lay outside the gene matches. The CDR3 contains 16 residues.

On this clonotype itself: A much larger clone sits a single nucleotide away, making a read error possible. As the CDR3 is not closed by the conserved phenylalanine or tryptophan, this likely results from a read error. The J gene is TRBJ1-2, the V gene TRBV12-3 or TRBV12-4; D is unclear. Trimming removed 1 base from V and 8 bases from J, with 8 bases in between. CDR3 length: 12 residues. CDR3 residues: CASSLERLGYTL. The CDR3 DNA sequence: TGTGCCAGCAGTTTAGAAAGGTTGGGCTACACCCTC.

The chain has TRBV25-1 and TRBJ2-7; tentative D call: TRBD1 (6 bases). CDR1 is MGHDK, CDR2 SYGVNS, per germline. V was clipped by 4 bases and J by 6 bases, with 19 bases between them. This CDR3 has 15 amino acids. Here the CDR3 reads CASSVAGTRSGEQYF. The CDR3, as DNA: TGTGCCAGCAGTGTAGCCGGGACACGCTCTGGCGAGCAGTACTTC.

The table lists this clonotype with many counts. J is TRBJ2-5 and V is TRBV11-3; no reliable D call. The germline gives CDR1 SGHNT, CDR2 YENEEA. Trimming took off 1 base at V and 5 bases at J, with 14 bases between the two ends. The CDR3 length is 15 residues. The CDR3 DNA is TGTGCCAGCAGCTTAGGGCAGAACAAGGATGAGACCCAGTACTTC. Protein product: CASSLGQNKDETQYF.

This clonotype has at least ten counts. This chain joins TRBV5-8 and TRBJ1-1; weak D call: TRBD1 (6 bases). V was trimmed by 0 bases and J by 3 bases, leaving 18 bases between them. CDR3 length equals 17 residues. Germline V CDR1 and CDR2: SGHTS, YDEGEE. This chain's CDR3 is CASSLVIDNREHTEAFF. CDR3 in DNA: TGTGCCAGCAGCTTGGTCATAGATAACAGGGAACACACTGAAGCTTTCTTT. The whole variable domain, filled in from reference TRBV5-8 and TRBJ1-1, reads EAGVTQSPTHLIKTRGQQATLRCSPISGHTSVYWYQQALGLGLQFLLWYDEGEERNRGNFPPRFSGRQFPNYSSELNVNALELEDSALYLCASSLVIDNREHTEAFFGQGTRLTVV.

This clonotype was seen repeatedly, ten times or more. The chain uses TRBV11-2 and TRBJ2-5; TRBD1 matches at 7 bases. The CDR3 has 14 amino acids. Germline CDR1 and CDR2: SGHAT and FQNNGV. V dropped 6 bases and J dropped 1; count of bases not matched to a gene: 5. The CDR3 sequence is CASRTAGGQETQYF. The CDR3 DNA follows: TGTGCCAGCAGGACAGCAGGGGGCCAAGAGACCCAGTACTTC.

The DNA for the CDR3 is TGTGCCAGCAGTGATCCGGGGTATCCTGAAGCTTTCTTT. Residues: CASSDPGYPEAFF. The rearrangement links TRBV25-1 to TRBJ1-1, with D unresolved. The V end was cut by 3 bases, the J end by 6 bases, with 11 bases between. The CDR3 is 13 residues long. From germline, CDR1 is MGHDK and CDR2 SYGVNS.

The J gene is TRBJ2-2, the V gene TRBV20-1; a weak D match, TRBD1 (6 bases). With 4 bases removed from V and 4 bases from J, the gap between germline ends came to 10 bases. Germline-derived CDR1 and CDR2 are DFQATT and SNEGSKA (reference sequence). The CDR3 consists of 13 residues. This CDR3 is CSAKTGLTGELFF. CDR3 bases: TGCAGTGCTAAAACAGGGCTCACCGGGGAGCTGTTTTTT.

This clonotype was observed many times. The chain recombines TRBV10-3 with TRBJ1-3; D uncertain. Between the trimmed V and J ends, which lost 10 bases and 0 bases, there was a span of 16 bases. CDR1 is ENHRY and CDR2 is SYGVKD in the germline V gene. The CDR3 is 15 residues long. This CDR3 reads CATGQQSNSGNTIYF. The CDR3, as DNA: TGTGCCACCGGCCAACAGTCTAACTCTGGAAACACCATATATTTT.

Remarks on this clonotype: Lacking the conserved final phenylalanine or tryptophan, this CDR3 likely reflects a read error. This chain joins TRBV29-1 and TRBJ1-1; D is unclear. CDR3 length: 13 amino acids. The V gene's germline CDR1 is SQVTM and CDR2 ANQGSEA. V dropped 7 bases and J dropped 5 bases, with 17 bases sitting between them. The CDR3 spells CSALKTRSTEAFL. The CDR3 DNA follows: TGCAGCGCCCTTAAGACGCGGTCGACTGAAGCTTTCCTT.

This clonotype came up once. The gene calls are TRBV7-3 and TRBJ2-2, with 10 bases identical to TRBD2. Per germline, CDR1 SGHTA and CDR2 FQGTGA. V gave up 5 bases and J gave up 9 bases; unmatched junction bases: 9. The CDR3 is 15 residues long. The DNA of the CDR3 is TGTGCCAGCAGCCGGCGTAGCGGGAGGTACCGGGAGCTGTTTTTT. Translation: CASSRRSGRYRELFF.

Details on this clonotype: One end of the junction fails to match germline, which may point to a read error. The chain couples TRBV7-3 to TRBJ2-2, with 11 bases aligning to TRBD2. The germline V gene has CDR1 SGHTA and CDR2 FQGTGA. CDR3 length: 17 amino acids. CDR3 bases: TGTGCCAGCAGCTTAGCCTCACTAGCGGGAGTTCCCGGGGAGCTGCTTTTT. It is translated as CASSLASLAGVPGELLF.

The chain employs TRBV7-9 and TRBJ2-6; D might be TRBD1 (6 bases). The ends were cut back, 1 base at V and 5 bases at J, with 9 bases in the middle. The CDR3 runs 15 residues. In germline, CDR1 is SEHNR, CDR2 FQNEAQ (reference sequence). In DNA, the CDR3 is TGTGCCAGCAGCTTAGGATGGGACAGGGCCAACGTCCTGACTTTC. Translated: CASSLGWDRANVLTF. The full variable domain, rest sourced from reference TRBV7-9 and TRBJ2-6, is DTGVSQNPRHKITKRGQNVTFRCDPISEHNRLYWYRQTLGQGPEFLTYFQNEAQLEKSRLLSDRFSAERPKGSFSTLEIQRTEQGDSAMYLCASSLGWDRANVLTFGAGSRLTVL.

The V and J genes are TRBV18 and TRBJ1-1; D ambiguous. The germline gives CDR1 KGHSH, CDR2 LQKENI. Trimming stripped 4 bases from V and 10 bases from J, with 16 bases between. The CDR3 loop spans 13 amino acids. CDR3 bases: TGTGCCAGCTCACAGGGATATCCGAGTAGAGCTTTCTTT. As protein: CASSQGYPSRAFF.

The chain carries TRBV5-1 and TRBJ2-7; TRBD2 agrees at 8 bases. Germline V gene lookup returns CDR1 SGHRS and CDR2 YFSETQ. Trimming took 4 bases from V and 0 from J; bases not matched to a gene: 12. CDR3 length: 17 amino acids. This CDR3 is CASSPSPHSGSSYEQYF. Here the CDR3 DNA reads TGCGCCAGCAGCCCCAGTCCACACAGCGGGAGCTCCTACGAGCAGTACTTC.

This clonotype has just a few counts. A read error is possible here, since a much larger clone lies one base away. The genes are TRBV5-1 and TRBJ2-7; D ambiguous. The CDR3 is made up of 15 amino acids. CDR1 is SGHRS, CDR2 YFSETQ, per germline. CDR3 DNA: TGCGCCAGCAGCGCTACCCGATGGGATGGCTACGAGCACTACTTC. It yields the protein CASSATRWDGYEHYF.

V usage is TRBV7-8 and J usage is TRBJ1-5; 8 nucleotides match TRBD1. The length of the CDR3 is 14 residues. V was pared by 5 bases and J by 4 bases, with 4 bases of the junction left unmatched. Germline V gene data show CDR1 as SGHVS and CDR2 as FQNEAQ. CDR3 residues: CASSVGQVNQPQHF. CDR3 bases: TGTGCCAGCAGCGTGGGACAGGTTAATCAGCCCCAGCATTTT.

The V call is TRBV5-1, the J call TRBJ2-7; the D call may be TRBD1 or TRBD2 (6 bases each). The CDR3 sequence is 16 residues long. Trimming left V 0 bases short and J 4 bases short, with 17 bases between. Germline CDR1 and CDR2: SGHRS and YFSETQ. The CDR3 DNA is TGCGCCAGCAGCTTGGCTAGGGGGGTAGACAGGTACGAGCAGTACTTC. The encoded protein is CASSLARGVDRYEQYF.

This clonotype was detected many times. This rearrangement joins TRBV7-9 to TRBJ2-5; 13 bases fit TRBD2. This CDR3 spans 19 amino acids. Germline-derived CDR1 and CDR2 are SEHNR and FQNEAQ (reference sequence). Trimming cost V 5 bases and J 3 bases; bases outside gene matches: 15. CDR3 protein: CASSLPPRTSGRIKETQYF. In DNA, the CDR3 is TGTGCCAGCAGCCTCCCCCCAAGGACTAGCGGGAGAATTAAAGAGACCCAGTACTTC.

This clonotype was recorded a few times. The chain employs TRBV10-3 and TRBJ1-3; D is ambiguous. The CDR3 consists of 14 residues. Germline CDR1 and CDR2: ENHRY and SYGVKD. Trimming removed 3 bases from V and 0 bases from J, with 6 bases in between. For the CDR3, the DNA is TGTGCCATCAGTGATTGGAGCTCTGGAAACACCATATATTTT. Protein: CAISDWSSGNTIYF.

Only a few counts were recorded for this clonotype. The chain employs TRBV3-1 and TRBJ1-4; D remains unclear. Per the germline V gene, CDR1 is LGHDT and CDR2 is YNNKEL (reference sequence). The ends were cut back, 0 bases at V and 6 bases at J, with 11 bases in the middle. The CDR3 is 15 amino acids. CDR3 DNA sequence: TGTGCCAGCAGCCAAGAGCCGGGCCCCTATGAAAAACTGTTTTTT. The encoded protein is CASSQEPGPYEKLFF.

The gene calls are TRBV20-1 and TRBJ2-5, with D perhaps assigned TRBD1 or TRBD2 (6 bases each). V was shortened by 0 bases and J by 2 bases, with 19 bases between the two germline ends. Germline CDR1 DFQATT, CDR2 SNEGSKA (reference sequence). The CDR3 has 17 residues. The CDR3 protein is CSAREGSRGGRQETQYF. The CDR3 DNA sequence: TGCAGTGCTAGAGAAGGAAGCAGGGGAGGTAGACAAGAGACCCAGTACTTC.

This clonotype has a count of ten or more. Its ends do not fully match the called genes, so a read error is possible. J is TRBJ1-3 and V is TRBV10-3, with D hard to call. CDR3 length equals 9 residues. From germline, CDR1 is ENHRY and CDR2 SYGVKD. The CDR3 is CAIARQWIF. CDR3 nucleotides: TGTGCCATCGCCAGGCAGTGGATTTTT.

This sequence joins TRBV9 and TRBJ1-6; maybe TRBD1 (5 bases). The length of the CDR3 is 16 residues. The V and J ends lost 4 bases and 9 bases respectively, with 20 bases between them. CDR1 is SGDLS and CDR2 is YYNGEE in the germline V gene. The CDR3 region has the DNA TGTGCCAGCAGCTCGAATCGGGGGTGGGGGATTTCACCCCTCCACTTT. Its protein is CASSSNRGWGISPLHF.

The J gene is TRBJ1-3, the V gene TRBV29-1; tentative D call: TRBD1 (6 bases). The germline V gene has CDR1 SQVTM and CDR2 ANQGSEA. V lost 6 bases to trimming and J lost 4 bases, with 10 bases between them. The length of the CDR3 is 12 residues. CDR3 amino acids: CSVGGFGNTIYF. The CDR3 bases are TGCAGCGTGGGGGGCTTCGGAAACACCATATATTTT.